These 27 T cell receptor beta chains came from one sample sequenced in a study of graft-versus-host responses after intestinal transplantation. Libraries were prepared by immunoSEQ multiplex PCR; TCRdb keeps only in-frame clonotypes and omits some of them. The sample contains some 110,000 clones, approximately 93% of which appear only once. What these receptors recognize is not known. Source: unstimulated CD8+ T cells sorted from spleen or lymph node cells, taken before transplant. These receptors were obtained from a human donor who was the organ donor for an intestinal transplant.

The chain joins TRBV25-1 to TRBJ1-2, with 8 bases aligning to TRBD1. J gave up 4 bases and V 4 bases, and 8 bases lay outside the gene matches. The CDR3 sequence is 15 residues long. CDR1 MGHDK and CDR2 SYGVNS come from the germline V gene. CDR3 DNA: TGTGCCAGCAGTGTCTGGGCAGGGGGCGTCTATGGCTACACCTTC. This translates into CASSVWAGGVYGYTF.

The chain uses TRBV6-1 and TRBJ1-2; D gene uncertain. Germline CDR1 MNHNS, CDR2 SASEGT. The CDR3 extends over 14 amino acids. V lost 6 bases, J lost 0 bases, and 11 bases lay in between. The CDR3, as DNA: TGTGCCAGCAGACCCCAGACACCTAACTATGGCTACACCTTC. The encoded protein is CASRPQTPNYGYTF.

Here the CDR3 reads CASSPGNQRERNEQFF. CDR3 DNA: TGCGCCAGCAGTCCCGGCAACCAGCGGGAACGGAATGAGCAGTTCTTC. The chain links TRBV10-1 to TRBJ2-1; 7 bases agree with TRBD2. J was trimmed by 7 bases and V by 5 bases; bases with no gene match: 14. This CDR3 comprises 16 residues. Germline assignment: CDR1 WNHNN and CDR2 SYGVQD (reference sequence).

This chain uses TRBV27 with TRBJ1-2, with D possibly matching TRBD1 (6 bases). Germline lookup yields CDR1 MNHEY and CDR2 SMNVEV (reference sequence). The CDR3 runs to 11 residues. With 7 bases removed from V and 7 bases from J, the gap between germline ends came to 10 bases. The CDR3 coding sequence is TGTGCCAGCACCGGGGGGGCTGGCTACACCTTC. Translated, it gives CASTGGAGYTF.

The chain recombines TRBV5-1 with TRBJ2-1, with TRBD2 matching 12 bases. The germline V gene encodes CDR1 SGHRS and CDR2 YFSETQ. V dropped 2 bases and J dropped 3; count of bases not matched to a gene: 3. The CDR3 length is 16 residues. The CDR3 loop is CASSFGLAGIYNEQFF. The CDR3 DNA reads TGCGCCAGCAGCTTCGGACTAGCGGGAATCTACAATGAGCAGTTCTTC.

This clone was seen only once. The chain carries TRBV7-9 and TRBJ2-1, with D possibly TRBD1 on 6 matching bases. Germline V CDR1 and CDR2: SEHNR, FQNEAQ (reference sequence). Trimming removed 2 bases from V and 15 bases from J, with 20 bases in between. The CDR3 runs 14 residues. CDR3 in DNA: TGTGCCAGCAGCTTACCACCTCAGGGACAACTCCCGTTCTTC. As protein: CASSLPPQGQLPFF.

This chain links TRBV7-2 with TRBJ1-2; no firm D call. CDR3 size: 14 residues. V lost 1 base and J 2 bases, leaving 8 bases between the germline ends. Germline assignment: CDR1 SGHTA and CDR2 FQGNSA. The CDR3 reads CASSLGTKNYGYTF. Written as DNA, the CDR3 is TGTGCCAGCAGCTTAGGCACCAAAAACTATGGCTACACCTTC.

This chain links TRBV19 with TRBJ1-1, with TRBD1 matching 7 bases. The CDR3 spans 15 residues. After removal of 1 base from V and 1 base from J, the junction contained 3 bases not matched to a gene. The germline V gene has CDR1 LNHDA and CDR2 SQIVND (reference sequence). CDR3 in DNA: TGTGCCAGTAGTATAGGGCGGACAGGGAACACTGAAGCTTTCTTT. This codes for CASSIGRTGNTEAFF.

V gene TRBV2 combines with J gene TRBJ2-7; tentatively, D is TRBD1 (5 bases). CDR3 length: 16 residues. Trimming took 7 bases from V and 1 from J, leaving 20 bases between them. The germline CDR1 and CDR2 sequences are SNHLY and FYNNEI. CDR3 coding DNA: TGTGCCAGCAAAGTAATACCACAGGCAAGATCCTACGAGCAGTACTTC. Translating it yields CASKVIPQARSYEQYF. The entire variable domain, with the rest obtained from reference TRBV2 and TRBJ2-7, is as follows: EPEVTQTPSHQVTQMGQEVILRCVPISNHLYFYWYRQILGQKVEFLVSFYNNEISEKSEIFDDQFSVERPDGSNFTLKIRSTKLEDSAMYFCASKVIPQARSYEQYFGPGTRLTVT.

This clone was counted once. V and J are TRBV7-9 and TRBJ2-1; D may correspond to TRBD1 or TRBD2 (5 bases each). Trimming took off 5 bases at V and 5 bases at J, with 13 bases between the two ends. This CDR3 comprises 14 residues. CDR1 is SEHNR, CDR2 FQNEAQ, per germline (reference sequence). In DNA form, the CDR3 reads TGTGCCAGCAGCCCCCGGGACGGGGACAATGAGCAGTTCTTC. It encodes CASSPRDGDNEQFF.

This chain joins TRBV14 and TRBJ1-1; 8 nucleotides match TRBD1. J lost 1 base, V lost 1 base, and 5 bases had no gene match. Germline lookup yields CDR1 SGHDN and CDR2 FVKESK. This CDR3 spans 16 amino acids. CDR3 sequence: CASSQVGRGRNTEAFF. The DNA for the CDR3 is TGTGCCAGCAGCCAAGTGGGCAGGGGGCGGAACACTGAAGCTTTCTTT.

This clone was found a few times. This sequence joins TRBV6-5 and TRBJ2-3, with a possible D match to TRBD2 (6 bases). The CDR3 has 13 amino acids. V was trimmed by 8 bases and J by 5 bases, leaving 14 bases between them. Germline V gene sequence: CDR1 MNHEY, CDR2 SVGAGI. Here the CDR3 reads CASRGGPGDTQYF. Written as DNA, the CDR3 is TGTGCCAGCCGTGGAGGGCCGGGAGATACGCAGTATTTT.

CDR3 amino acids: CASSLKPLADSSYNEQFF. CDR3 in DNA: TGCGCCAGCAGCCTAAAACCGTTAGCGGACAGCTCCTACAATGAGCAGTTCTTC. The V and J genes are TRBV4-1 and TRBJ2-1; D tentatively fits TRBD1 or TRBD2 (6 bases each). Germline lookup yields CDR1 MGHRA and CDR2 YSYEKL. V lost 4 bases, J lost 0 bases, and 19 bases lay in between. This CDR3 contains 18 residues.

V is TRBV9 and J is TRBJ2-5; D is perhaps TRBD2 (6 bases). V shed 3 bases and J shed 6 bases, with 21 bases lying between them. The CDR3 runs to 16 residues. Germline-derived CDR1 and CDR2 are SGDLS and YYNGEE. The DNA for the CDR3 is TGTGCCAGCAGCGCCCACATAGGACCCCGGGAGCAGACCCAGTACTTC. This encodes CASSAHIGPREQTQYF.

The chain combines TRBV28 with TRBJ1-5; D remains ambiguous. The CDR3 is 15 residues long. Trimming left V 2 bases short and J 3 bases short, with 11 bases between. CDR1 and CDR2 from the germline V gene are MDHEN and SYDVKM. This chain's CDR3 is CASSLELGANQPQHF. CDR3 DNA sequence: TGTGCCAGCAGTTTAGAATTGGGAGCCAATCAGCCCCAGCATTTT.

The chain joins TRBV29-1 to TRBJ2-5; D tentatively fits TRBD1 or TRBD2 (5 bases each). The J call may not be correct, given that the DNA end is closer to TRBJ2-7. This CDR3 is built from 12 residues. CDR1 is SQVTM, CDR2 ANQGSEA, per germline. CDR3 sequence reads: CSVEVPGGEQYF. CDR3 nucleotide sequence: TGCAGCGTTGAAGTGCCTGGGGGCGAGCAGTACTTC.

This clone was seen a single time. This sequence joins TRBV29-1 and TRBJ1-2; no reliable D call. Germline lookup yields CDR1 SQVTM and CDR2 ANQGSEA. Trimming stripped 8 bases from V and 3 bases from J, with 10 bases between. This CDR3 comprises 11 residues. The DNA of the CDR3 is TGCAGCTGCCGGGCCCACTATGGCTACACCTTC. Its protein product is CSCRAHYGYTF.

Comment on this clone: This sample includes further DNA sequences coding for the same CDR3. V gene TRBV18 combines with J gene TRBJ1-2; 7 bases map to TRBD1. With V trimmed by 6 bases and J by 1 base, 5 bases remained unmatched. The CDR3 sequence is 14 residues long. CDR1 and CDR2 from the germline V gene are KGHSH and LQKENI. The CDR3 spells CASSPSGGNYGYTF. The DNA for the CDR3 is TGTGCCAGCTCCCCCTCAGGGGGTAACTATGGCTACACCTTC.

V is TRBV5-1 and J is TRBJ2-1; 13 bases agree with TRBD2. Trimming took 1 base from V and 5 from J; bases not matched to a gene: 3. CDR1 is SGHRS, CDR2 YFSETQ, per germline. The CDR3 is 16 amino acids. The CDR3 region has the DNA TGCGCCAGCAGCTTGTGGACTAGCGGGAGTAACAATGAGCAGTTCTTC. It encodes CASSLWTSGSNNEQFF.

This chain uses TRBV11-2 with TRBJ2-4, with 9 bases identical to TRBD1. V gave up 5 bases and J gave up 8 bases; unmatched junction bases: 10. Germline-derived CDR1 and CDR2 are SGHAT and FQNNGV. This CDR3 spans 15 amino acids. The CDR3 nucleotides read TGTGCCAGCAGCCAACCCGGGACAGGGCGGGACATTCAGTACTTC. This encodes CASSQPGTGRDIQYF.

The chain combines TRBV4-2 with TRBJ2-7, with 10 bases lining up with TRBD2. Germline V CDR1 and CDR2: LGHNA, YNFKEQ. The CDR3 totals 17 residues. V was clipped by 0 bases and J by 7 bases; unmatched bases: 12. As DNA, the CDR3 is TGTGCCAGCAGCCAAGAATTCAAGCGGGAGGGCCGAAGGGAGCAGTACTTC. Residues: CASSQEFKREGRREQYF.

This clone was detected only once. The chain uses TRBV5-8 and TRBJ2-3; D gene unclear. The CDR3 loop spans 12 amino acids. CDR1 and CDR2 (germline): SGHTS, YDEGEE. With 4 bases removed from V and 4 bases from J, the gap between germline ends came to 7 bases. The CDR3 is CASSDLADTQYF. The DNA for the CDR3 is TGTGCCAGCAGCGACTTAGCAGATACGCAGTATTTT.

This rearrangement joins TRBV4-2 to TRBJ2-7; 8 positions match TRBD1. The V and J ends lost 5 bases and 3 bases, in that order; junction bases with no gene match: 3. Germline-derived CDR1 and CDR2 are LGHNA and YNFKEQ. This CDR3 spans 13 amino acids. CDR3 nucleotide sequence: TGTGCCAGCAGCTTCACAGGGGGCTACGAGCAGTACTTC. It translates to CASSFTGGYEQYF.

This chain joins TRBV27 and TRBJ2-1; 11 nucleotides line up with TRBD2. Germline trimming cut 6 bases from V and 4 bases from J; bases unmatched to any gene: 5. Looked up from germline, CDR1 is MNHEY and CDR2 is SMNVEV (reference sequence). This CDR3 is built from 15 residues. The CDR3 spells CASSPGTSGYNEQFF. The DNA of the CDR3 is TGTGCCAGCAGCCCCGGGACTAGCGGATACAATGAGCAGTTCTTC.

CDR3 bases: TGTGCCAGCAGCTTATATGGCCAGCCTAACTATGGCTACACCTTC. It codes for CASSLYGQPNYGYTF. V and J are TRBV7-9 and TRBJ1-2, with D uncertain. CDR3 length equals 15 residues. The V and J ends lost 2 bases and 0 bases respectively, with 10 bases between them. Germline V CDR1 and CDR2: SEHNR, FQNEAQ (reference sequence). Complete variable domain (other parts from reference TRBV7-9 and TRBJ1-2): DTGVSQNPRHKITKRGQNVTFRCDPISEHNRLYWYRQTLGQGPEFLTYFQNEAQLEKSRLLSDRFSAERPKGSFSTLEIQRTEQGDSAMYLCASSLYGQPNYGYTFGSGTRLTVV.

The chain links TRBV27 to TRBJ2-3; D is ambiguous. CDR1 and CDR2 from the germline V gene are MNHEY and SMNVEV (reference sequence). The V and J ends lost 0 bases and 0 bases respectively, with 4 bases between them. There are 14 residues in the CDR3. The CDR3 sequence is CASSLSLSTDTQYF. The CDR3 DNA follows: TGTGCCAGCAGTTTATCGCTAAGCACAGATACGCAGTATTTT.

V is TRBV5-8 and J is TRBJ1-2; D may be TRBD1 (6 bases). V was clipped by 4 bases and J by 4 bases, with 11 bases between them. Germline V gene data show CDR1 as SGHTS and CDR2 as YDEGEE. This CDR3 has 13 amino acids. The CDR3 nucleotides are TGTGCCAGCAGCCCCGGGACACCCTATGGCTACACCTTC. Protein: CASSPGTPYGYTF.